A selection of T cell receptor beta chains follows, all from one sample in a study of T cells in Graves' hyperthyroidism and ophthalmopathy. TCRdb called the multiplex PCR reads again in MiXCR, with one record for every CDR3 protein. The table includes roughly 98,000 distinct CDR3 sequences, about 40% detected once. What was sequenced was peripheral blood or thyroid tissue (not recorded which). All receptors come from a woman between 25 and 40 years old with Graves' hyperthyroidism. Each CDR3 is given with its conserved first and last residue. D genes are given only for firm matches. A clone size is listed for some rows: how often the clone was seen (once, few, many), or a class if it is expanded.

d_gene: -
j_gene: TRBJ1-5
abundance: many
v_gene: TRBV7-9
CDR3aa: CASSLGDTNQPQHF
CDR3nt: TGTGCCAGCAGCTTAGGGGACACCAATCAGCCCCAGCATTTT

d_gene: -
j_gene: TRBJ2-7
abundance: many
v_gene: TRBV28
CDR3aa: CASSFNGVEQYF
CDR3nt: TGTGCCAGCAGTTTCAACGGGGTGGAGCAGTACTTC

d_gene: TRBD1
j_gene: TRBJ1-6
abundance: medium-sized
v_gene: TRBV10-3
CDR3aa: CAISYGQGDSPLHF
CDR3nt: TGTGCCATCAGCTACGGACAGGGAGACTCACCCCTCCACTTT

d_gene: -
j_gene: TRBJ1-5
abundance: few
v_gene: TRBV28
CDR3aa: CASSDWGMIKGNQPQHF
CDR3nt: TGTGCCAGCAGTGATTGGGGGATGATTAAAGGCAATCAGCCCCAGCATTTT

d_gene: -
j_gene: TRBJ2-2
abundance: -
v_gene: TRBV2
CDR3aa: CASMWTQNTGELFF
CDR3nt: TGTGCCAGCATGTGGACACAGAACACCGGGGAGCTGTTTTTT

d_gene: -
j_gene: TRBJ1-2
abundance: -
v_gene: TRBV15
CDR3aa: CATSSADRTGGYTF
CDR3nt: TGTGCCACCAGCAGCGCTGACAGGACGGGAGGCTACACCTTC

d_gene: -
j_gene: TRBJ1-5
abundance: many
v_gene: TRBV3-1
CDR3aa: CASSHHLGGQPQHF
CDR3nt: TGTGCCAGCAGCCATCATCTTGGGGGCCAGCCCCAGCATTTT

d_gene: TRBD2
j_gene: TRBJ2-7
abundance: -
v_gene: TRBV20-1
CDR3aa: CSASILAGVGEQYF
CDR3nt: TGCAGTGCTAGTATCCTAGCGGGAGTGGGGGAGCAGTACTTC

d_gene: -
j_gene: TRBJ2-3
abundance: many
v_gene: TRBV7-6
CDR3aa: CASSLGSPDTQYF
CDR3nt: TGTGCCAGCAGCTTAGGCAGTCCAGATACGCAGTATTTT

d_gene: -
j_gene: TRBJ1-2
abundance: -
v_gene: TRBV12-3/TRBV12-4
CDR3aa: CASSSRQGYYGYTF
CDR3nt: TGTGCCAGCAGTAGCCGGCAGGGATACTATGGCTACACCTTC

d_gene: TRBD1
j_gene: TRBJ1-6
abundance: -
v_gene: TRBV20-1
CDR3aa: CSASREGGDSPLHF
CDR3nt: TGCAGTGCTAGTCGAGAAGGGGGCGACTCACCCCTCCACTTT

d_gene: -
j_gene: TRBJ1-5
abundance: many
v_gene: TRBV13
CDR3aa: CASSLGHGFGQPQHF
CDR3nt: TGTGCCAGCAGCTTAGGCCACGGATTCGGTCAGCCCCAGCATTTT

d_gene: -
j_gene: TRBJ1-4
abundance: many
v_gene: TRBV10-1
CDR3aa: CASSRGVSNEKLFF
CDR3nt: TGCGCCAGCAGCCGCGGGGTCTCGAATGAAAAACTGTTTTTT

d_gene: TRBD2
j_gene: TRBJ2-7
abundance: once
v_gene: TRBV5-1
CDR3aa: CASSMGLAELYEQYF
CDR3nt: TGCGCCAGCAGCATGGGACTAGCGGAGCTCTACGAGCAGTACTTC

d_gene: TRBD1
j_gene: TRBJ1-5
abundance: -
v_gene: TRBV11-2
CDR3aa: CASSTRQGYQPQHF
CDR3nt: TGTGCCAGCAGCACCCGACAGGGGTATCAGCCCCAGCATTTT

d_gene: TRBD1
j_gene: TRBJ1-1
abundance: -
v_gene: TRBV15
CDR3aa: CATSSRDRDFLNTEAFF
CDR3nt: TGTGCCACCAGCAGTCGGGACAGGGATTTTCTGAACACTGAAGCTTTCTTT

d_gene: -
j_gene: TRBJ2-5
abundance: many
v_gene: TRBV3-1
CDR3aa: CASSQGGETQYF
CDR3nt: TGTGCCAGCAGCCAAGGTGGAGAGACCCAGTACTTC

d_gene: -
j_gene: TRBJ1-1
abundance: -
v_gene: TRBV10-3
CDR3aa: CAISANRMNTEAFF
CDR3nt: TGTGCCATCAGTGCTAATAGGATGAACACTGAAGCTTTCTTT

d_gene: TRBD2
j_gene: TRBJ2-3
abundance: -
v_gene: TRBV20-1
CDR3aa: CSARVGTSGRGVRSPDTQYF
CDR3nt: TGCAGTGCTAGAGTAGGGACTAGCGGGAGAGGCGTTCGGTCCCCAGATACGCAGTATTTT

d_gene: TRBD1
j_gene: TRBJ2-5
abundance: medium-sized
v_gene: TRBV7-9
CDR3aa: CASSQGQGQETQYF
CDR3nt: TGTGCCAGCAGCCAAGGACAGGGTCAAGAGACCCAGTACTTC

d_gene: TRBD1
j_gene: TRBJ2-2
abundance: many
v_gene: TRBV7-3
CDR3aa: CASSETGAHPNTGELFF
CDR3nt: TGTGCCAGCAGCGAGACAGGGGCCCACCCCAACACCGGGGAGCTGTTTTTT

d_gene: TRBD2
j_gene: TRBJ2-5
abundance: -
v_gene: TRBV10-2
CDR3aa: CASGGLAGVVETQYF
CDR3nt: TGCGCCAGCGGGGGACTAGCGGGAGTGGTAGAGACCCAGTACTTC

d_gene: -
j_gene: TRBJ2-6
abundance: -
v_gene: TRBV9
CDR3aa: CASSVDGGSGANVLAF
CDR3nt: TGTGCCAGCAGCGTAGACGGTGGCTCTGGGGCCAACGTCCTGGCTTTC

d_gene: -
j_gene: TRBJ2-7
abundance: -
v_gene: TRBV2
CDR3aa: CASSGRTVHSYEQYF
CDR3nt: TGTGCCAGCAGTGGGCGGACAGTACACTCCTACGAGCAGTACTTC

d_gene: -
j_gene: TRBJ2-7
abundance: many
v_gene: TRBV7-2
CDR3aa: CASSYTGMGEQYF
CDR3nt: TGTGCCAGCAGCTATACAGGGATGGGCGAGCAGTACTTC

d_gene: TRBD1
j_gene: TRBJ2-7
abundance: many
v_gene: TRBV12-5
CDR3aa: CASAHSTGTHEQYF
CDR3nt: TGTGCTAGTGCTCACTCGACAGGGACCCACGAGCAGTACTTC

d_gene: TRBD1
j_gene: TRBJ1-2
abundance: many
v_gene: TRBV20-1
CDR3aa: CSASQSSGGGYTF
CDR3nt: TGCAGTGCTTCACAATCATCAGGGGGTGGCTACACCTTC

d_gene: -
j_gene: TRBJ2-3
abundance: -
v_gene: TRBV6-1
CDR3aa: CASRTIRGTDTQYF
CDR3nt: TGTGCCAGCCGGACTATCCGTGGCACAGATACGCAGTATTTT

d_gene: -
j_gene: TRBJ2-3
abundance: -
v_gene: TRBV28
CDR3aa: CASSPRRGADTQYF
CDR3nt: TGTGCCAGCAGTCCTAGGAGGGGGGCAGATACGCAGTATTTT